Below are 21 T cell receptor beta chains sequenced from a single sample in a study of blood T cell repertoires in COVID-19. Clones were sequenced by immunoSEQ multiplex PCR, and TCRdb holds only the in-frame ones, with some missing. The sample holds 110,000 or so clones, roughly 85% seen once. The sequencing sample was made of peripheral blood. The receptors originated from a woman in her sixties with COVID-19, enrolled during active disease.

The rearrangement links TRBV3-1 (or the pseudogene TRBV3-2) to TRBJ2-7; D possibly corresponds to TRBD1 (6 bases). The CDR3 runs 15 residues. Germline CDR1 is LGHDT and CDR2 is YNNKEL (reference sequence). V shed 4 bases and J shed 0 bases, with 13 bases lying between them. CDR3 loop: CASSRNPDSSYEQYF. CDR3 nucleotide sequence: TGTGCCAGCAGCCGTAACCCGGACAGCTCCTACGAGCAGTACTTC.

As DNA, the CDR3 is TGCGCCAGCAGCCAAGTACAGGGGCGGCTAAACACCATATATTTT. Translation: CASSQVQGRLNTIYF. The chain links TRBV4-1 to TRBJ1-3; 7 positions match TRBD1. CDR1 is MGHRA, CDR2 YSYEKL, per germline. Trimming removed 1 base from V and 6 bases from J; junction bases left unmatched: 6. The CDR3 is made up of 15 amino acids.

This clone was found a few times. This rearrangement joins TRBV19 to TRBJ2-2, with 7 bases identical to TRBD1. CDR1 LNHDA and CDR2 SQIVND come from the germline V gene (reference sequence). This CDR3 region has 14 residues. V dropped 5 bases and J dropped 4; count of bases not matched to a gene: 4. The CDR3 loop is CASSLTGATGELFF. CDR3 DNA: TGTGCCAGTAGTCTCACAGGGGCCACCGGGGAGCTGTTTTTT. Full variable domain (outside the CDR3, taken from reference TRBV19 and TRBJ2-2): DGGITQSPKYLFRKEGQNVTLSCEQNLNHDAMYWYRQDPGQGLRLIYYSQIVNDFQKGDIAEGYSVSREKKESFPLTVTSAQKNPTAFYLCASSLTGATGELFFGEGSRLTVL.

This clone was counted a few times. The rearrangement uses TRBV24-1 and TRBJ2-3; D perhaps matches TRBD2 (6 bases). The CDR3 runs to 15 residues. V was cut by 5 bases and J by 2 bases, with 13 bases left in between. Germline lookup yields CDR1 KGHDR and CDR2 SFDVKD. DNA for the CDR3: TGTGCCACCAGTGTGGGCGGGGCGACCACAGATACGCAGTATTTT. Protein product: CATSVGGATTDTQYF.

The rearrangement links TRBV5-4 to TRBJ1-1; weak D call: TRBD1 (6 bases). Germline V gene sequence: CDR1 SGHNT, CDR2 YYREEE (reference sequence). The V and J ends lost 0 bases and 5 bases respectively, with 14 bases between them. The CDR3 contains 15 residues. The CDR3 region has the DNA TGTGCCAGCAGCTTGGGGGGTAGGGGGTGGACTGAAGCTTTCTTT. Protein: CASSLGGRGWTEAFF.

The rearrangement joins TRBV19 to TRBJ1-2; maybe TRBD1 (6 bases). CDR1 LNHDA and CDR2 SQIVND come from the germline V gene (reference sequence). Between the trimmed V and J ends, which lost 8 bases and 4 bases, there was a span of 14 bases. This CDR3 has 13 amino acids. This chain's CDR3 is CASHGQTTYGYTF. The CDR3 coding sequence is TGTGCCAGTCATGGACAGACCACCTATGGCTACACCTTC.

This chain uses TRBV10-3 with TRBJ1-3; D perhaps matches TRBD1 (5 bases). Germline V lookup: CDR1 ENHRY, CDR2 SYGVKD. V shed 10 bases and J shed 1 base, with 14 bases lying between them. This CDR3 is built from 14 residues. The CDR3 bases are TGTGCCACCACCCCGGGGGGATCTGGAAACACCATATATTTT. This codes for CATTPGGSGNTIYF.

V usage is TRBV4-2 and J usage is TRBJ2-3; 9 nucleotides agree with TRBD2. V gave up 1 base and J gave up 0 bases; unmatched junction bases: 5. CDR3 size: 17 residues. In germline, CDR1 is LGHNA, CDR2 YNFKEQ. CDR3 sequence (DNA): TGTGCCAGCAGCCAAGCTTTAGCGGGGGTGAGCACAGATACGCAGTATTTT. Amino acids: CASSQALAGVSTDTQYF.

This clone was seen a few times. V is TRBV18 and J is TRBJ1-4, with D maybe TRBD1 (6 bases). CDR1 is KGHSH and CDR2 is LQKENI in the germline V gene. Trimming stripped 6 bases from V and 4 bases from J, with 12 bases between. The CDR3 runs 14 residues. The CDR3 reads CASSSGVGNEKLFF. CDR3 DNA: TGTGCCAGCTCCTCAGGGGTTGGTAATGAAAAACTGTTTTTT.

The chain combines TRBV6-2 or TRBV6-3 with TRBJ1-2; D not certain. V lost 5 bases, J lost 4 bases, and 11 bases lay in between. CDR3 size: 13 residues. Per germline, CDR1 MNHEY and CDR2 SVGEGT. CDR3 sequence: CASSPEASYGYTF. The DNA of the CDR3 is TGTGCCAGCAGTCCCGAGGCCTCCTATGGCTACACCTTC.

This chain links TRBV5-1 with TRBJ2-2; TRBD2 is a possible D gene (6 bases). This CDR3 has 15 residues. Germline assignment: CDR1 SGHRS and CDR2 YFSETQ. V was clipped by 1 base and J by 1 base, with 8 bases between them. In DNA form, the CDR3 reads TGCGCCAGCAGCTTGACCGGGGGGAACACCGGGGAGCTGTTTTTT. Translating it yields CASSLTGGNTGELFF.

The chain links TRBV7-9 to TRBJ1-2, with 12 bases aligning to TRBD1. The V and J ends lost 4 bases and 3 bases, in that order; junction bases with no gene match: 6. This CDR3 region has 16 residues. CDR1 and CDR2 (germline): SEHNR, FQNEAQ (reference sequence). This chain's CDR3 is CASSSGTGGADYGYTF. The CDR3 DNA sequence: TGTGCCAGCAGCTCCGGGACAGGGGGCGCCGACTATGGCTACACCTTC.

The chain joins TRBV2 to TRBJ2-1; TRBD2 matches 15 bases. CDR1 and CDR2 (germline): SNHLY, FYNNEI. V lost 6 bases and J lost 7; bases outside the gene matches: 1. The CDR3 has 14 residues. The CDR3 nucleotides are TGTGCCAGCAGAGGGACTAGCGGGGGGAATGAGCAGTTCTTC. Protein product: CASRGTSGGNEQFF. Full variable domain (missing parts from reference TRBV2 and TRBJ2-1): EPEVTQTPSHQVTQMGQEVILRCVPISNHLYFYWYRQILGQKVEFLVSFYNNEISEKSEIFDDQFSVERPDGSNFTLKIRSTKLEDSAMYFCASRGTSGGNEQFFGPGTRLTVL.

The V and J genes are TRBV24-1 and TRBJ2-3, with D perhaps TRBD2 (7 bases). CDR3 size: 15 residues. CDR1 is KGHDR and CDR2 is SFDVKD in the germline V gene. Trimming cost V 2 bases and J 5 bases, with 13 bases left between them. CDR3 in DNA: TGTGCCACCAGTGATTCTGGGGGGGCGGAAGATACGCAGTATTTT. As protein: CATSDSGGAEDTQYF.

The V and J genes are TRBV10-3 and TRBJ2-7; no reliable D call. CDR3 length: 12 amino acids. The V end lost 2 bases, the J end lost 4 bases, and 6 bases lay between the germline ends. Per the germline V gene, CDR1 is ENHRY and CDR2 is SYGVKD. CDR3 DNA: TGTGCCATCAGTGAGATGAGTTACGAGCAGTACTTC. It codes for CAISEMSYEQYF.

In the case of this clone: The sample carries other DNA sequences with the same CDR3. The J gene is TRBJ1-1, the V gene TRBV5-1; D call uncertain. The CDR3 loop spans 13 amino acids. V was trimmed by 2 bases and J by 1 base, leaving 6 bases between them. Germline V gives CDR1 SGHRS, CDR2 YFSETQ. CDR3 protein: CASSLAGNTEAFF. The CDR3 DNA reads as TGCGCCAGCAGCTTAGCGGGGAACACTGAAGCTTTCTTT.

The gene calls are TRBV10-2 and TRBJ1-2, with a possible D match to TRBD1 (6 bases). The germline V gene has CDR1 WSHSY and CDR2 SAAADI. The V gene lost 2 bases and the J gene lost 4 bases, with 17 bases spanning the gap. The CDR3 runs 16 residues. In DNA, the CDR3 is TGCGCCAGCAGTGAGGTTTCAGGGGAGAAGGCCTATGGCTACACCTTC. This codes for CASSEVSGEKAYGYTF.

The chain recombines TRBV7-9 with TRBJ2-7; D perhaps matches TRBD1 (6 bases). The V end lost 6 bases, the J end lost 7 bases, and 13 bases lay between the germline ends. The CDR3 contains 12 residues. Germline CDR1 reads SEHNR; CDR2 reads FQNEAQ (reference sequence). In DNA form, the CDR3 reads TGTGCCAGCAGAACAACAGGGCAAGAGCAGTACTTC. Protein sequence: CASRTTGQEQYF.

The CDR3 protein is CASSLETVYGGYTF. CDR3 DNA: TGTGCCAGCAGCTTAGAGACAGTTTATGGGGGCTACACCTTC. The chain recombines TRBV7-2 with TRBJ1-2; D is perhaps TRBD1 (5 bases). CDR3 length equals 14 residues. From germline, CDR1 is SGHTA and CDR2 FQGNSA. V lost 1 base and J lost 8, with 14 bases in between.

This clone was seen once. The gene calls are TRBV6-2 or TRBV6-3 and TRBJ1-1, with TRBD1 matching 8 bases. Germline V lookup: CDR1 MNHEY, CDR2 SVGEGT. The CDR3 has 15 amino acids. Trimming removed 5 bases from V and 1 base from J; junction bases left unmatched: 6. The CDR3 here is CASSRRQGTNTEAFF. CDR3 DNA: TGTGCCAGCAGTCGCCGACAGGGGACGAACACTGAAGCTTTCTTT.

This clone was seen more than once but under ten times. The CDR3 DNA reads TGTGCCAGCAGCCTAGGAGGACAGGGAAGGACTGAAGCTTTCTTT. It yields the protein CASSLGGQGRTEAFF. The V call is TRBV3-1 (or the pseudogene TRBV3-2), the J call TRBJ1-1, with TRBD1 matching 8 bases. This CDR3 region has 15 residues. CDR1 is LGHDT, CDR2 YNNKEL, per germline (reference sequence). Trimming took 4 bases from V and 5 from J; bases not matched to a gene: 9.